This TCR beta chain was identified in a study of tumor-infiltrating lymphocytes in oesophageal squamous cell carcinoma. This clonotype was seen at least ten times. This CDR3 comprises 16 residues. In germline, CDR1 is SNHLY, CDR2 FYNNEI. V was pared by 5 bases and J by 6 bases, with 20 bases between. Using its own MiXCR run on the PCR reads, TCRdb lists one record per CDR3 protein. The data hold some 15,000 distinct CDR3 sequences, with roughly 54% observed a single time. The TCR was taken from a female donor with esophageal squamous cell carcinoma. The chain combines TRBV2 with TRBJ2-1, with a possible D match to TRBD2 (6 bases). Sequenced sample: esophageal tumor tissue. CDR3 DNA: TGTGCCAGCAGTTACTATGGGGGAGGACTCGGCAATGAGCAGTTCTTC. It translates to CASSYYGGGLGNEQFF.